One sample yielded the 18 T cell receptor beta chains listed below, sequenced in a study of cytomegalovirus exposure and HLA in healthy donors. Primers included in the PCR were 60 Vbeta and 13 Jbeta primers. Only in-frame clones appear in the TCRdb table, and some are missing; sequencing was by immunoSEQ multiplex PCR. This sample has approximately 150,000 clones, with 70% to 80% found just once. The sequenced material came from PBMCs. The receptors were gathered from a woman in her thirties or forties in good health and CMV-seronegative.

The gene calls are TRBV5-6 and TRBJ1-3; D is unclear. The V and J ends lost 4 bases and 0 bases respectively, with 11 bases between them. The CDR3 spans 15 residues. Germline assignment: CDR1 SGHDT and CDR2 YYEEEE. CDR3 region: CASSRTAVSGNTIYF. The CDR3 DNA is TGTGCCAGCAGCCGTACAGCCGTCTCTGGAAACACCATATATTTT.

The table lists this clone with a count of one. This rearrangement joins TRBV28 to TRBJ2-1, with TRBD2 identical over 8 bases. This CDR3 is 14 amino acids long. Germline values: CDR1 MDHEN, CDR2 SYDVKM. J lost 7 bases, V lost 6 bases, and 8 bases had no gene match. The CDR3 protein is CASSVAGTSNEQFF. As DNA, the CDR3 is TGTGCCAGCAGCGTAGCGGGAACGTCTAATGAGCAGTTCTTC.

This chain connects TRBV11-2 to TRBJ1-1; the D is unclear. Germline-derived CDR1 and CDR2 are SGHAT and FQNNGV. Trimming pared 3 bases from V and 0 bases from J, leaving 8 bases between. The CDR3 length is 14 residues. In nucleotides, the CDR3 is TGTGCCAGCAGCTTGGGAGGGATGAACACTGAAGCTTTCTTT. Amino acid sequence: CASSLGGMNTEAFF. Using reference TRBV11-2 and TRBJ1-1 for the parts outside the CDR3, the full variable domain is EAGVAQSPRYKIIEKRQSVAFWCNPISGHATLYWYQQILGQGPKLLIQFQNNGVVDDSQLPKDRFSAERLKGVDSTLKIQPAKLEDSAVYLCASSLGGMNTEAFFGQGTRLTVV.

V usage is TRBV30 and J usage is TRBJ1-4, with 8 nucleotides matching TRBD1. The CDR3 sequence is 14 residues long. Trimming cost V 5 bases and J 7 bases; bases outside gene matches: 9. Germline values: CDR1 GTSNPN, CDR2 SVGIG (reference sequence). This CDR3 reads CAWGSGGRVEKLFF. As DNA, the CDR3 is TGTGCCTGGGGTTCAGGGGGCAGAGTTGAAAAACTGTTTTTT.

The table lists this clone with a few counts. The rearrangement links TRBV6-5 to TRBJ2-7, with 8 bases lining up with TRBD1. This CDR3 comprises 16 residues. The V gene end was trimmed by 0 bases and the J gene end by 6 bases; junction bases not matched to a gene: 10. CDR1 and CDR2 (germline): MNHEY, SVGAGI. In DNA form, the CDR3 reads TGTGCCAGCAGTTACTCGATCCCAGGGGGCGCGGGCGAGCAGTACTTC. Translation gives CASSYSIPGGAGEQYF.

The chain has TRBV7-2 and TRBJ2-3; 9 nucleotides match TRBD2. V was clipped by 1 base and J by 6 bases; unmatched bases: 14. In germline, CDR1 is SGHTA, CDR2 FQGNSA. This CDR3 is built from 18 residues. The CDR3 nucleotides are TGTGCCAGCAGCTTAGGGAGCACGGCGGGGGGGGCTTCGGATACGCAGTATTTT. Translation: CASSLGSTAGGASDTQYF.

This clone turned up a few times. The chain couples TRBV19 to TRBJ2-5; D possibly corresponds to TRBD2 (5 bases). Germline CDR1 reads LNHDA; CDR2 reads SQIVND (reference sequence). Trimming cost V 4 bases and J 2 bases, with 14 bases left between them. The CDR3 is made up of 15 amino acids. CDR3 amino acids: CASSTALAQQETQYF. The CDR3 DNA reads TGTGCCAGTAGTACCGCCCTAGCACAGCAAGAGACCCAGTACTTC.

This chain links TRBV6-8 with TRBJ1-2, with TRBD1 identical over 8 bases. This CDR3 has 17 residues. With V trimmed by 6 bases and J by 3 bases, 15 bases remained unmatched. The germline gives CDR1 MNHGY, CDR2 SAAAGT. CDR3 residues: CASSYEGGQGNDYGYTF. CDR3 sequence (DNA): TGTGCCAGCAGCTACGAGGGTGGACAGGGAAATGACTATGGCTACACCTTC.

The chain combines TRBV28 with TRBJ1-2, with D possibly being TRBD1 (5 bases). The CDR3 consists of 13 residues. V was pared by 6 bases and J by 6 bases, with 14 bases between. In germline, CDR1 is MDHEN, CDR2 SYDVKM. DNA of the CDR3: TGTGCCAGCAGAAAGACAGCAAACGATGGCTACACCTTC. Translated, it gives CASRKTANDGYTF.

This clone was counted a few times. The DNA of the CDR3 is TGTGCCAGCAGCCAGGATAGCAATCAGCCCCAGCATTTT. This gives the protein CASSQDSNQPQHF. The V gene is TRBV6-4, the J gene TRBJ1-5; D gene ambiguous. V lost 6 bases and J 0 bases, leaving 6 bases between the germline ends. This CDR3 has 13 residues. Germline lookup yields CDR1 MRHNA and CDR2 SNTAGT.

This chain links TRBV4-2 with TRBJ2-2; TRBD1 matches at 10 bases. Germline V CDR1 and CDR2: LGHNA, YNFKEQ. This CDR3 spans 16 amino acids. V shed 4 bases, J shed 7 bases, and the junction held 9 bases outside the gene matches. The CDR3 protein is CASSPGQGGIIGELFF. For the CDR3, the DNA is TGTGCCAGCAGCCCCGGACAGGGGGGCATTATCGGGGAGCTGTTTTTT.

As regards this clone: Germline and junction disagree at one end, which may indicate a read error. V is TRBV7-9 and J is TRBJ2-7; D is undetermined. In germline, CDR1 is SEHNR, CDR2 FQNEAQ (reference sequence). The CDR3 is 17 amino acids. CDR3 in DNA: TGTTCCAGCAGCCCCTACTACGTTGGCGAGAGCTCCTACGAGCAGTACTTC. It encodes CSSSPYYVGESSYEQYF.

The chain recombines TRBV9 with TRBJ1-5, with no clear D. Deletions cut 6 bases from V and 11 bases from J, with 9 bases between. Germline V gene lookup returns CDR1 SGDLS and CDR2 YYNGEE. The CDR3 extends over 10 amino acids. Here the CDR3 DNA reads TGTGCCAGCAAGAGAGAGGCCCAGCATTTT. Amino acid sequence: CASKREAQHF.

This chain connects TRBV4-3 to TRBJ1-3; TRBD1 agrees at 10 bases. V lost 4 bases to trimming and J lost 8 bases; unmatched junction nucleotides: 17. In germline, CDR1 is LGHNA, CDR2 YSLEER. This CDR3 spans 18 amino acids. CDR3 region: CASSLVRGTGVSVDTIYF. CDR3 DNA: TGCGCCAGCAGCCTTGTACGAGGGACAGGGGTATCGGTCGACACCATATATTTT.

Worth noting for this clone: Other nucleotide sequences in the sample specify the same CDR3. J is TRBJ2-3 and V is TRBV6-4, with D possibly being TRBD2 (6 bases). CDR1 is MRHNA and CDR2 is SNTAGT in the germline V gene. The length of the CDR3 is 15 residues. The V end was cut by 0 bases, the J end by 1 base, with 8 bases between. The CDR3: CASSDSGGGTDTQYF. For the CDR3, the DNA is TGTGCCAGCAGTGACTCGGGGGGAGGCACAGATACGCAGTATTTT.

DNA of the CDR3: TGTGCCAGCAGCTTGGGTCAGCGCCAAGAGACCCAGTACTTC. Protein sequence: CASSLGQRQETQYF. The chain uses TRBV5-4 and TRBJ2-5; D unclear. V was shortened by 0 bases and J by 1 base, with 7 bases between the two germline ends. Looked up from germline, CDR1 is SGHNT and CDR2 is YYREEE (reference sequence). This CDR3 has 14 amino acids.

V and J are TRBV11-2 and TRBJ2-3, with unresolved D. The CDR3 covers 13 residues. The germline CDR1 and CDR2 sequences are SGHAT and FQNNGV. The ends were cut back, 1 base at V and 1 base at J, with 3 bases in the middle. CDR3 amino acids: CASSLAGTDTQYF. In DNA form, the CDR3 reads TGTGCCAGCAGCTTAGCGGGCACAGATACGCAGTATTTT.

This clone has just a few counts. The chain uses TRBV5-1 and TRBJ2-1; 9 nucleotides match TRBD1. Looked up from germline, CDR1 is SGHRS and CDR2 is YFSETQ. This CDR3 has 15 amino acids. V trimming: 0 bases; J trimming: 10 bases; junction bases outside the gene matches: 8. In DNA, the CDR3 is TGCGCCAGCAGCTTGGGGACAGGGGCGCGGTCAGAGCAGTTCTTC. Amino acid sequence: CASSLGTGARSEQFF.